Listed here are 16 T cell receptor beta chains from one sample, sequenced in a study of blood T cell repertoires in COVID-19. The data were produced by immunoSEQ multiplex PCR, yet TCRdb's version contains in-frame clones alone and is incomplete. The sample consists of 200,000 to 250,000 clones, 88% of them appearing once. The specimen sequenced was peripheral blood. The receptors were sampled from a woman aged 55-69 years with acute or convalescent COVID-19.

This clone was found a few times. The rearrangement joins TRBV19 to TRBJ1-4, with no clear D. The CDR3 is 17 amino acids. Germline CDR1 LNHDA, CDR2 SQIVND (reference sequence). Trimming stripped 4 bases from V and 0 bases from J, with 15 bases between. The CDR3 loop is CASSNLYPGATNEKLFF. The CDR3 DNA sequence: TGTGCCAGTAGTAATTTATATCCGGGTGCAACTAATGAAAAACTGTTTTTT.

This chain links TRBV5-1 with TRBJ1-1; D is perhaps TRBD1 (5 bases). V was pared by 1 base and J by 1 base, with 11 bases between. Germline V lookup: CDR1 SGHRS, CDR2 YFSETQ. The CDR3 is made up of 15 amino acids. CDR3 sequence: CASSLWGDSNTEAFF. The DNA of the CDR3 is TGCGCCAGCAGCTTGTGGGGGGACTCGAACACTGAAGCTTTCTTT.

On this clone: This CDR3 is also generated by other DNA sequences in the sample. The gene calls are TRBV6-5 and TRBJ1-3; weak D call: TRBD1 (6 bases). Germline V lookup: CDR1 MNHEY, CDR2 SVGAGI. The V and J ends lost 5 bases and 2 bases respectively, with 10 bases between them. The CDR3 length is 14 residues. The CDR3 sequence is CASSPQGAGNTIYF. The CDR3 DNA reads as TGTGCCAGCAGTCCACAGGGTGCTGGAAACACCATATATTTT.

This chain joins TRBV30 and TRBJ2-3, with 9 bases lining up with TRBD2. This CDR3 contains 17 residues. After removal of 0 bases from V and 0 bases from J, the junction contained 7 bases not matched to a gene. Germline V CDR1 and CDR2: GTSNPN, SVGIG (reference sequence). CDR3 sequence (DNA): TGTGCCTGGAGTGTAAGACTAGCGGTTCGTAGCACAGATACGCAGTATTTT. Protein: CAWSVRLAVRSTDTQYF.

This rearrangement joins TRBV4-3 to TRBJ2-7; 7 bases map to TRBD1. The CDR3 extends over 15 amino acids. Losses at the gene ends were 7 bases for V and 4 bases for J; bases not matched to a gene: 13. CDR1 and CDR2 from the germline V gene are LGHNA and YSLEER. The DNA for the CDR3 is TGCGCCAGCAATCGCACAGGGGCCCGTCGGTACGAGCAGTACTTC. Amino acids: CASNRTGARRYEQYF.

The rearrangement links TRBV12-3 or TRBV12-4 to TRBJ2-7, with D unclear. Between the trimmed V and J ends, which lost 5 bases and 4 bases, there was a span of 12 bases. The CDR3 is 13 residues long. The CDR3 DNA reads as TGTGCCAGCAGTGACAACCGGATTTACGAGCAGTACTTC. Translating gives CASSDNRIYEQYF.

The rearrangement uses TRBV29-1 and TRBJ1-4; 7 nucleotides agree with TRBD1. J was trimmed by 8 bases and V by 7 bases; bases with no gene match: 4. Germline V gives CDR1 SQVTM, CDR2 ANQGSEA. The CDR3 totals 11 residues. CDR3 in amino acids: CSGGQAEKLFF. CDR3 DNA: TGCAGCGGTGGACAGGCAGAAAAACTGTTTTTT.

The V gene is TRBV5-1, the J gene TRBJ1-1; a possible D gene is TRBD1 (5 bases). Germline CDR1 is SGHRS and CDR2 is YFSETQ. CDR3 length equals 15 residues. With 0 bases removed from V and 3 bases from J, the gap between germline ends came to 12 bases. This chain's CDR3 is CASSLESGMYTEAFF. The CDR3, as DNA: TGCGCCAGCAGCTTGGAGTCAGGGATGTACACTGAAGCTTTCTTT. Drawing the rest from reference TRBV5-1 and TRBJ1-1, the complete variable domain is KAGVTQTPRYLIKTRGQQVTLSCSPISGHRSVSWYQQTPGQGLQFLFEYFSETQRNKGNFPGRFSGRQFSNSRSEMNVSTLELGDSALYLCASSLESGMYTEAFFGQGTRLTVV.

This clone was observed a few times. V and J are TRBV6-1 and TRBJ2-7, with 10 bases fitting TRBD1. Germline values: CDR1 MNHNS, CDR2 SASEGT. Unmatched junction bases numbered 9, after V lost 3 bases and J lost 7 bases. The CDR3 contains 15 residues. Here the CDR3 DNA reads TGTGCCAGCAGTGATCGAGGGACAGGGGCTTGGGAGCAGTACTTC. Residues: CASSDRGTGAWEQYF.

This clone has just a few counts. J is TRBJ2-7 and V is TRBV19; a possible D gene is TRBD2 (6 bases). The germline V gene has CDR1 LNHDA and CDR2 SQIVND (reference sequence). V shed 4 bases and J shed 4 bases, with 20 bases lying between them. The CDR3 is 16 residues long. In DNA form, the CDR3 reads TGTGCCAGTAGTAAAGGCGGACTAAGCGGCATGTACGAGCAGTACTTC. It encodes CASSKGGLSGMYEQYF. The entire variable domain, with the rest obtained from reference TRBV19 and TRBJ2-7, is as follows: DGGITQSPKYLFRKEGQNVTLSCEQNLNHDAMYWYRQDPGQGLRLIYYSQIVNDFQKGDIAEGYSVSREKKESFPLTVTSAQKNPTAFYLCASSKGGLSGMYEQYFGPGTRLTVT.

The chain recombines TRBV7-9 with TRBJ2-7; 10 bases map to TRBD2. CDR3 length equals 15 residues. V dropped 3 bases and J dropped 3; count of bases not matched to a gene: 5. From germline, CDR1 is SEHNR and CDR2 FQNEAQ (reference sequence). CDR3 nucleotides: TGTGCCAGCAGCTTGGAGCGGGAGGGCCGCTACGAGCAGTACTTC. Encoded protein: CASSLEREGRYEQYF.

The rearrangement uses TRBV9 and TRBJ1-2; TRBD1 matches 9 bases. The CDR3 totals 15 residues. The germline V gene has CDR1 SGDLS and CDR2 YYNGEE. V gave up 4 bases and J gave up 0 bases; unmatched junction bases: 4. CDR3 DNA: TGTGCCAGCAGCTCGGGGGACAGGGCTAACTATGGCTACACCTTC. It is translated as CASSSGDRANYGYTF.

V usage is TRBV9 and J usage is TRBJ1-1, with D perhaps TRBD1 (5 bases). The CDR3 sequence is 14 residues long. Germline loops: CDR1 SGDLS, CDR2 YYNGEE. Trimming removed 3 bases at V and 5 bases at J, with 14 bases between. Written as DNA, the CDR3 is TGTGCCAGCAGCGGGGGCACACTAAGGACTGAAGCTTTCTTT. This encodes CASSGGTLRTEAFF.

A remark on this clone: The junction differs from germline at one of its ends, possibly a read error. The V call is TRBV20-1, the J call TRBJ2-3; 8 bases map to TRBD2. Germline CDR1 and CDR2: DFQATT and SNEGSKA (reference sequence). The CDR3 totals 13 residues. CDR3 loop: CSASRASGSLEDF. The CDR3 DNA is TGCAGTGCTAGTAGAGCTAGCGGGTCGTTAGAGGATTTT.

V is TRBV28 and J is TRBJ1-5; D gene ambiguous. Germline CDR1 is MDHEN and CDR2 is SYDVKM. The CDR3 sequence is 15 residues long. V lost 8 bases and J lost 0, with 14 bases in between. The CDR3 DNA follows: TGTGCCAGCGGGGAGGTACTGTATAGCAATCAGCCCCAGCATTTT. This sequence encodes CASGEVLYSNQPQHF. Full variable domain (remainder filled in from reference TRBV28 and TRBJ1-5): DVKVTQSSRYLVKRTGEKVFLECVQDMDHENMFWYRQDPGLGLRLIYFSYDVKMKEKGDIPEGYSVSREKKERFSLILESASTNQTSMYLCASGEVLYSNQPQHFGDGTRLSIL.

This clone was recorded only once. The chain carries TRBV5-1 and TRBJ2-1; possibly TRBD1 for D (6 bases). V lost 2 bases to trimming and J lost 7 bases, with 7 bases between them. The CDR3 spans 12 residues. Germline V gives CDR1 SGHRS, CDR2 YFSETQ. CDR3 in amino acids: CASSFRGNEQFF. CDR3 in DNA: TGCGCCAGCAGCTTTAGGGGGAATGAGCAGTTCTTC.